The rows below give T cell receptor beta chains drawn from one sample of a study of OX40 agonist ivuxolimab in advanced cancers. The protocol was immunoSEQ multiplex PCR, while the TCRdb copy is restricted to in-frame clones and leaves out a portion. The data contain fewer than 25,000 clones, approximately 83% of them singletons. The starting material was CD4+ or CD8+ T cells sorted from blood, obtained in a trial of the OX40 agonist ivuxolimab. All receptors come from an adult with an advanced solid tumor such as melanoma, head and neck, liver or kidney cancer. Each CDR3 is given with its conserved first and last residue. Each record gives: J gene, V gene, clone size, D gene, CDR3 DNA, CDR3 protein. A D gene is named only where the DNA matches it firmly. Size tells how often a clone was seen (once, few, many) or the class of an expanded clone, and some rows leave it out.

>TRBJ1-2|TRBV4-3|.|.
TGCGCCAGCAGCCAGGCCTTTGGCTATGGCTACACCTTC
CASSQAFGYGYTF
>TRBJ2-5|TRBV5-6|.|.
TGTGCCAGCAGCGCCGTAGACGGGTGGGAGGCCCAAGAGACCCAGTACTTC
CASSAVDGWEAQETQYF
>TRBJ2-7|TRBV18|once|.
TGTGCCAGCTCACTCGAGAGGGGGACCGAGCAGTACTTC
CASSLERGTEQYF
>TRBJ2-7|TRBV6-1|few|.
TGTGCCAGCAGTGCCGGAGGGGCTCCTTTGGAGCAGTACTTC
CASSAGGAPLEQYF
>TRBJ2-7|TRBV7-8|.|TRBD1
TGTGCCAGCAGCTTAGGACAGGGTTTCCCCTACGAGCAGTACTTC
CASSLGQGFPYEQYF
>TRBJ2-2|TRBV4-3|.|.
TGCGCCAGCAGCCAAGACCCCGGGACACCGACCGGGGAGCTGTTTTTT
CASSQDPGTPTGELFF
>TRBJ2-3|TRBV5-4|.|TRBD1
TGTGCCAGCAGCAAACCGGGACAGGGAATAGTTGATACGCAGTATTTT
CASSKPGQGIVDTQYF
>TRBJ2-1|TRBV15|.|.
TGTGCCACCCAGGACGACAATGAGCAGTTCTTC
CATQDDNEQFF
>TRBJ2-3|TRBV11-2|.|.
TGTGCCAGCAGCTCTTTCTCCGACGGGGTTACGCAGTATTTT
CASSSFSDGVTQYF
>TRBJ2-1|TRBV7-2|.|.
TGTGCCAGCAGCTTAGGGTCTAGCTCCTACAATGAGCAGTTCTTC
CASSLGSSSYNEQFF
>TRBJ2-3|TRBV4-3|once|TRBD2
TGCGCCAGCAGCCAAGATGCCAGCGGGGCCCTGCCGACGCAGTATTTT
CASSQDASGALPTQYF
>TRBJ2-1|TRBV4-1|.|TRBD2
TGCGCCAGCAGCCAAACCATAGCCGCGGGGACTAGCGCATCCAATGAGCAGTTCTTC
CASSQTIAAGTSASNEQFF
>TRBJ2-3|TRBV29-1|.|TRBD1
TGCAGCGTTGAGGGACAGGGCGCAGATACGCAGTATTTT
CSVEGQGADTQYF
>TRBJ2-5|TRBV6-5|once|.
TGTGCCAGCAGTTACTCGGGCGGGTTCCAAGAGACCCAGTACTTC
CASSYSGGFQETQYF
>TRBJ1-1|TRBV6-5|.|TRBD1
TGTGCCAGCAGTAGCGGACAGGGGGACACTGAAGCTTTCTTT
CASSSGQGDTEAFF
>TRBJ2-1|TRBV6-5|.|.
TGTGCCAGCAGTCGGATTCAGGGTTTAGATGAGCAGTTCTTC
CASSRIQGLDEQFF
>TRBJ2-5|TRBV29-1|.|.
TGCAGCGTTATGGGTTGGACGCAACAAGAGACCCAGTACTTC
CSVMGWTQQETQYF
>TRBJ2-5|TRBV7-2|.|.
TGTGCCAGCAGCCTGACGCGGGAGACCCAGTACTTC
CASSLTRETQYF
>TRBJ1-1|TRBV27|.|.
TGTGCCAGCAGTTCTGTCGACCTTTTTACTGAAGCTTTCTTT
CASSSVDLFTEAFF
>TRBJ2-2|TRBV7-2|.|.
TGTGCCAGCAGCTCAAACAGGGTCCACACCGGGGAGCTGTTTTTT
CASSSNRVHTGELFF
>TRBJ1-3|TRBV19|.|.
TGTGCCAGTAGTGTTGCCTCAAGGATAACCATATATTTT
CASSVASRITIYF
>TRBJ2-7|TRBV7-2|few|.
TGTGCCAGCAGCTTAGCGGTGCGGGGTACCTACGAGCAGTACTTC
CASSLAVRGTYEQYF
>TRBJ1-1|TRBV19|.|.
TGTGCCAGTAGTAGCGACAGAAAATCTGAAGCTTTCTTT
CASSSDRKSEAFF
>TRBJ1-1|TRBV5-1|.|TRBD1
TGCGCCAGCAGCCTCGCCCCCGGGACAGGTCGGGGTGAAGCTTTCTTT
CASSLAPGTGRGEAFF
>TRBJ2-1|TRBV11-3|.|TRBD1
TGTGCCAGCAGTCCCGGGACAGGGGATGAGCAGTTCTTC
CASSPGTGDEQFF
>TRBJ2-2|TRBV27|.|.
TGTGCCAGCAGTTTATTTGGGGGGCGGGGCGGGGAGCTGTTTTTT
CASSLFGGRGGELFF
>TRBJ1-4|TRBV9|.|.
TGTGCCAGCAGCGTAGGTCCGAATGAAAAACTGTTTTTT
CASSVGPNEKLFF